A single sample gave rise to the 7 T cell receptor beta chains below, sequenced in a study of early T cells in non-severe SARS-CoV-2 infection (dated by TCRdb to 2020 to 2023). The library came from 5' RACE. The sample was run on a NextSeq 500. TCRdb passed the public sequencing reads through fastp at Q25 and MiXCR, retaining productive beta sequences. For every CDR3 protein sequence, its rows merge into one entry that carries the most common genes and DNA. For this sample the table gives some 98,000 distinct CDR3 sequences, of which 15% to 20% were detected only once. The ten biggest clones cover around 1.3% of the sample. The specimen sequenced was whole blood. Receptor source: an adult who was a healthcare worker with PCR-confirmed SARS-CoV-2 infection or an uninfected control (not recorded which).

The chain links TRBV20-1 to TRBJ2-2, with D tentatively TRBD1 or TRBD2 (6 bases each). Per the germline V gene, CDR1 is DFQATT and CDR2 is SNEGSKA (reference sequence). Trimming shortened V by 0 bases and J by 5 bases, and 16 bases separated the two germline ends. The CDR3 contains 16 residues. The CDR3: CSARDQGGIPTGELFF. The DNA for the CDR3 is TGCAGTGCTAGAGATCAAGGGGGGATCCCAACCGGGGAGCTGTTTTTT.

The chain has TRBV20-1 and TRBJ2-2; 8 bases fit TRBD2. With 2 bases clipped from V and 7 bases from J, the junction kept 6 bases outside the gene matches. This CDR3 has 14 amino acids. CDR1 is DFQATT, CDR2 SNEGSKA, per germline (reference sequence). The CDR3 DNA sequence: TGCAGTGCTAGACGGGGGGGCCTGGTCGGGGAGCTGTTTTTT. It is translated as CSARRGGLVGELFF.

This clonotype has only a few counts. CDR3 protein: CASSLEVGSSYEQYF. DNA of the CDR3: TGTGCCAGCAGCTTAGAGGTAGGGAGCTCCTACGAGCAGTACTTC. This chain uses TRBV7-2 with TRBJ2-7; tentatively, D is TRBD2 (5 bases). The germline gives CDR1 SGHTA, CDR2 FQGNSA. V lost 1 base to trimming and J lost 0 bases, with 10 bases between them. This CDR3 region has 15 residues.

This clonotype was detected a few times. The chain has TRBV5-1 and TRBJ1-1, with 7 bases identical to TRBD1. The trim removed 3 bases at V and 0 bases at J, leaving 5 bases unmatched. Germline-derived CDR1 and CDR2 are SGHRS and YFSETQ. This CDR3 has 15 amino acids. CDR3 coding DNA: TGCGCCAGCAGCTCCCTCACAGGGGTGAACACTGAAGCTTTCTTT. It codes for CASSSLTGVNTEAFF. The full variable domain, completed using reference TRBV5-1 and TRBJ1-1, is KAGVTQTPRYLIKTRGQQVTLSCSPISGHRSVSWYQQTPGQGLQFLFEYFSETQRNKGNFPGRFSGRQFSNSRSEMNVSTLELGDSALYLCASSSLTGVNTEAFFGQGTRLTVV.

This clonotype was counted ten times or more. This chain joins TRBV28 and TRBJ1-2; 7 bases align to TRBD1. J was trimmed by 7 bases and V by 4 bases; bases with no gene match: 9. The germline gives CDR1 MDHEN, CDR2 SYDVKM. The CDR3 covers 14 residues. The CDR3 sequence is CASSSDRTGRGYTF. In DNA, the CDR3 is TGTGCCAGCAGTTCGGATCGGACAGGTCGTGGCTACACCTTC.

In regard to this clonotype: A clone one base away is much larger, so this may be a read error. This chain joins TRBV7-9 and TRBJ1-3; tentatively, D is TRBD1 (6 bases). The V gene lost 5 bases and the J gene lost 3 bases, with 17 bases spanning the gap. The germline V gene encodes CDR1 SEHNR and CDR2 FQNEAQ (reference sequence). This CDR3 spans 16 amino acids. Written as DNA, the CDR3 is TGTGCCAGCAGCAGCCGGCGGGGGGGCTGTGGAAACACCATATATTTT. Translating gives CASSSRRGGCGNTIYF.

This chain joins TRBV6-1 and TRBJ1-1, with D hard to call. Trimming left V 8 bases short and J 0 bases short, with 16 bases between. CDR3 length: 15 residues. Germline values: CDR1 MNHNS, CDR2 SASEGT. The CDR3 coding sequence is TGTGCCAGCCGCGCGCAGAGCGCTTTGAACACTGAAGCTTTCTTT. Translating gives CASRAQSALNTEAFF.